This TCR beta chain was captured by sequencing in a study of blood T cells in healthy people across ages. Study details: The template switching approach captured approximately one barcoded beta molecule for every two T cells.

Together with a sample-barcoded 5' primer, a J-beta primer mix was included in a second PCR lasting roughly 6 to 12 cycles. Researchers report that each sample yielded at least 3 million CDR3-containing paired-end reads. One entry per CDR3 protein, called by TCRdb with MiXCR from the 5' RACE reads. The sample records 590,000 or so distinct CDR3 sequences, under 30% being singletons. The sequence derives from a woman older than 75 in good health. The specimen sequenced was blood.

Written as DNA, the CDR3 is TGTGCCTGGAGTCTCCGGGGGGGGCCAGATACGCAGTATTTT. Translation gives CAWSLRGGPDTQYF. This chain uses TRBV30 with TRBJ2-3, with 8 bases identical to TRBD2. Germline V gene lookup returns CDR1 GTSNPN and CDR2 SVGIG (reference sequence). The CDR3 totals 14 residues. Trimming removed 2 bases from V and 4 bases from J; junction bases left unmatched: 5.